This entry lists 22 T cell receptor beta chains sequenced from one sample in a study of metastatic and nonmetastatic thyroid tumors. Patients had received no treatment of any kind before thyroid surgery. TCRdb re-analyzed the PCR reads through MiXCR. This sample has 17,000 or so clones, with approximately 25% found just once. The specimen sequenced was adjacent normal tissue. These TCRs come from a female donor with papillary thyroid cancer or a benign thyroid nodule (not recorded which). Some clones in this sample may be carry-over from other donors' samples.

The V and J genes are TRBV11-2 and TRBJ2-2; D remains ambiguous. The germline V and J ends were trimmed by 0 bases and 1 base, with 3 bases remaining between them. This CDR3 spans 14 amino acids. In germline, CDR1 is SGHAT, CDR2 FQNNGV. The CDR3 here is CASSLEGNTGELFF. The CDR3 DNA is TGTGCCAGCAGCTTAGAAGGGAACACCGGGGAGCTGTTTTTT.

The CDR3 here is CASGRGGSYNEQFF. The CDR3 DNA reads as TGTGCCAGCGGCAGGGGTGGATCCTACAATGAGCAGTTCTTC. J is TRBJ2-1 and V is TRBV7-6; D is possibly TRBD1 (6 bases). V lost 8 bases, J lost 1 base, and 12 bases lay in between. This CDR3 has 14 amino acids. Germline V gene sequence: CDR1 SGHVS, CDR2 FNYEAQ.

The CDR3 here is CASSLWGARYGYTF. The DNA of the CDR3 is TGTGCCAGCAGTTTATGGGGGGCGCGGTATGGCTACACCTTC. This sequence joins TRBV12-3 or TRBV12-4 and TRBJ1-2; D may be TRBD1 (6 bases). The CDR3 is 14 amino acids. Trimming took 2 bases from V and 5 from J, leaving 12 bases between them.

The chain links TRBV6-1 to TRBJ1-1; weak D call: TRBD1 (5 bases). The germline CDR1 and CDR2 sequences are MNHNS and SASEGT. CDR3 size: 14 residues. Trimming cost V 6 bases and J 2 bases, with 13 bases left between them. CDR3 DNA: TGTGCCAGCAGCGCCTTCAGGGAAAACACTGAAGCTTTCTTT. It codes for CASSAFRENTEAFF.

This sequence joins TRBV20-1 and TRBJ1-1; TRBD1 is a possible D gene (5 bases). Trimming cost V 5 bases and J 5 bases, with 12 bases left between them. Germline CDR1 reads DFQATT; CDR2 reads SNEGSKA (reference sequence). The CDR3 runs to 12 residues. The DNA of the CDR3 is TGCAGTGCTCCCCAAAAGGGGACTGAAGCTTTCTTT. Protein: CSAPQKGTEAFF.

Within the sample, this clone is medium-sized. The V gene is TRBV7-2, the J gene TRBJ2-7; 7 bases fit TRBD2. Per the germline V gene, CDR1 is SGHTA and CDR2 is FQGNSA. The CDR3 spans 16 residues. J lost 1 base, V lost 0 bases, and 6 bases had no gene match. The CDR3 loop reads CASSLAASGGSYEQYF. The DNA of the CDR3 is TGTGCCAGCAGCTTAGCGGCTAGCGGAGGGTCCTACGAGCAGTACTTC.

On this clone: Germline and junction disagree at one end, which may indicate a read error. The chain is built from TRBV30 and TRBJ1-4; 9 bases map to TRBD1. The CDR3 contains 13 residues. Germline assignment: CDR1 GTSNPN and CDR2 SVGIG (reference sequence). CDR3 nucleotide sequence: TGTTCCTGGAAACAGGGGGCCGGGGAAAAACTGTTTTTT. Its translation is CSWKQGAGEKLFF.

This clone was counted many times. The V gene is TRBV27, the J gene TRBJ1-5; D is ambiguous. This CDR3 has 13 amino acids. CDR1 is MNHEY, CDR2 SMNVEV, per germline (reference sequence). Trimming removed 10 bases at V and 2 bases at J, with 12 bases between. DNA of the CDR3: TGTGCCACCAGAGGGTTCGGCAATCAGCCCCAGCATTTT. This encodes CATRGFGNQPQHF.

This clone was counted ten times or more. V and J are TRBV20-1 and TRBJ2-1, with D maybe TRBD2 (5 bases). The germline gives CDR1 DFQATT, CDR2 SNEGSKA (reference sequence). The V end was cut by 6 bases, the J end by 9 bases, with 21 bases between. The CDR3 loop spans 14 amino acids. The CDR3 region has the DNA TGCAGTGCCACCGTATCCCAGGACTTGGGTGAGCAGTTCTTC. It yields the protein CSATVSQDLGEQFF.

This chain uses TRBV10-1 with TRBJ1-3, with D uncertain. The germline V and J ends were trimmed by 6 bases and 0 bases, with 6 bases remaining between them. Germline CDR1 reads WNHNN; CDR2 reads SYGVQD (reference sequence). The CDR3 length is 13 residues. CDR3 DNA sequence: TGCGCCAGCAGGTCAAGCTCTGGAAACACCATATATTTT. It codes for CASRSSSGNTIYF.

This CDR3 is CSARWGRLADPHEQYF. In DNA form, the CDR3 reads TGCAGTGCTAGGTGGGGGCGACTAGCAGACCCCCACGAGCAGTACTTC. The chain uses TRBV20-1 and TRBJ2-7, with a tentative D call TRBD2 (7 bases). This CDR3 is built from 16 residues. CDR1 and CDR2 from the germline V gene are DFQATT and SNEGSKA (reference sequence). The V and J ends lost 3 bases and 5 bases respectively, with 23 bases between them.

The rearrangement links TRBV24-1 to TRBJ1-4, with D maybe TRBD1 (5 bases). The CDR3 totals 13 residues. Trimming took 5 bases from V and 10 from J, leaving 13 bases between them. Germline CDR1 and CDR2: KGHDR and SFDVKD. The CDR3 DNA reads TGTGCCACCAGTGCCGGGTCCGGGGGAAAACTGTTTTTT. Residues: CATSAGSGGKLFF.

In its sample, this clone was seen a few times. This chain uses TRBV11-2 with TRBJ2-2; D perhaps matches TRBD2 (5 bases). The CDR3 contains 16 residues. The ends were cut back, 1 base at V and 0 bases at J, with 9 bases in the middle. Per the germline V gene, CDR1 is SGHAT and CDR2 is FQNNGV. CDR3 in DNA: TGTGCCAGCAGCTTAGGAGGGCGGGCGAACACCGGGGAGCTGTTTTTT. Residues: CASSLGGRANTGELFF.

On this clone: An end of the junction differs from the germline gene, which may be a read error. The chain employs TRBV5-1 and TRBJ2-6; the match to TRBD1 covers 7 bases. This CDR3 contains 17 residues. Germline CDR1 reads SGHRS; CDR2 reads YFSETQ. The CDR3 DNA sequence: TGCGCCAGCAACTTGGGGACAGTAACCTCTGGGGCCAACGTCCTGACTTTC. It yields the protein CASNLGTVTSGANVLTF.

The chain employs TRBV6-2 or TRBV6-3 and TRBJ2-1; 12 nucleotides line up with TRBD2. CDR3 length equals 14 residues. Germline CDR1 is MNHEY and CDR2 is SVGEGT. V was pared by 5 bases and J by 10 bases, with 6 bases of the junction left unmatched. The CDR3 is CASSLAGGPREQFF. In DNA, the CDR3 is TGTGCCAGCAGTCTAGCGGGAGGGCCTCGGGAGCAGTTCTTC.

This clone is classed as medium-sized. The chain recombines TRBV5-1 with TRBJ1-2, with 9 bases matching TRBD1. This CDR3 spans 15 amino acids. V dropped 4 bases and J dropped 8; count of bases not matched to a gene: 12. Germline V gives CDR1 SGHRS, CDR2 YFSETQ. The CDR3 nucleotides read TGCGCCAGCAGCGACGGGGACAGGGAGGTTGAGGGCTACACCTTC. Residues: CASSDGDREVEGYTF.

This chain links TRBV10-3 with TRBJ1-2; D is possibly TRBD1 (5 bases). V lost 3 bases and J 4 bases, leaving 21 bases between the germline ends. CDR3 size: 17 residues. Germline assignment: CDR1 ENHRY and CDR2 SYGVKD. Written as DNA, the CDR3 is TGTGCCATCAGTGAAAACAATGGGGACGGAGGGATCTATGGCTACACCTTC. Protein product: CAISENNGDGGIYGYTF.

This clone was recorded many times. The rearrangement joins TRBV27 to TRBJ2-7; tentatively, D is TRBD2 (5 bases). With 3 bases removed from V and 7 bases from J, the gap between germline ends came to 13 bases. The CDR3 runs to 13 residues. Per germline, CDR1 MNHEY and CDR2 SMNVEV (reference sequence). The CDR3: CASSFKDFGEQYF. The CDR3 DNA sequence: TGTGCCAGCAGTTTTAAGGACTTCGGGGAGCAGTACTTC.

This clone has just a few counts. This chain uses TRBV2 with TRBJ1-3; TRBD1 is a possible D gene (6 bases). The germline V gene has CDR1 SNHLY and CDR2 FYNNEI. The CDR3 runs 13 residues. The germline V and J ends were trimmed by 4 bases and 2 bases, with 6 bases remaining between them. In DNA, the CDR3 is TGTGCCAGCAGTGGGACAGCTGGAAACACCATATATTTT. Its protein product is CASSGTAGNTIYF.

The chain carries TRBV27 and TRBJ1-1; no firm D call. Looked up from germline, CDR1 is MNHEY and CDR2 is SMNVEV (reference sequence). This CDR3 comprises 16 residues. Trimming took 8 bases from V and 0 from J, leaving 19 bases between them. CDR3 bases: TGTGCCAGCGGGGTTGGCAGGAGCAGAATGAACACTGAAGCTTTCTTT. The encoded protein is CASGVGRSRMNTEAFF.

A few counts support this clone. The chain has TRBV9 and TRBJ2-7; 7 bases match TRBD2. This CDR3 is 14 amino acids long. From germline, CDR1 is SGDLS and CDR2 YYNGEE. The J segment lost 0 bases and the V segment lost 3 bases, leaving 3 bases of the junction unmatched. The CDR3 here is CASSGSSGSYEQYF. The CDR3 nucleotides are TGTGCCAGCAGCGGTTCTAGCGGCTCCTACGAGCAGTACTTC.

Details on this clone: A read error may explain this, as a much larger clone is one base away. This rearrangement joins TRBV12-3 or TRBV12-4 to TRBJ1-2, with D hard to call. Trimming cost V 4 bases and J 10 bases, with 10 bases left between them. This CDR3 has 11 amino acids. In nucleotides, the CDR3 is TGTGCCAGCAGTTCCCGCCATGCCTACACCTTC. The encoded protein is CASSSRHAYTF.